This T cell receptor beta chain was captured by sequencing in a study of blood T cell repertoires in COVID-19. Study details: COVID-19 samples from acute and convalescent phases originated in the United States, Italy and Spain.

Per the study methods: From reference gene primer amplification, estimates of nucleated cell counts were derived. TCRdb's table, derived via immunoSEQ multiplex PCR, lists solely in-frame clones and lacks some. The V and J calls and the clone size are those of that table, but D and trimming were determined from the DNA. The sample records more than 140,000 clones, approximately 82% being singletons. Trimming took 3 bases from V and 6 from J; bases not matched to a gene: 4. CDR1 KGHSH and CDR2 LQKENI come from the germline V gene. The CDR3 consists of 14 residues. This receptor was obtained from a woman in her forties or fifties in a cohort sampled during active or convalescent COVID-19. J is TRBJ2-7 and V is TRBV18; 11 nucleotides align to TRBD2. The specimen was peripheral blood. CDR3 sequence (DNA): TGTGCCAGCTCACCGACAGGGACTAGCGGCGAGCAGTACTTC. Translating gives CASSPTGTSGEQYF.